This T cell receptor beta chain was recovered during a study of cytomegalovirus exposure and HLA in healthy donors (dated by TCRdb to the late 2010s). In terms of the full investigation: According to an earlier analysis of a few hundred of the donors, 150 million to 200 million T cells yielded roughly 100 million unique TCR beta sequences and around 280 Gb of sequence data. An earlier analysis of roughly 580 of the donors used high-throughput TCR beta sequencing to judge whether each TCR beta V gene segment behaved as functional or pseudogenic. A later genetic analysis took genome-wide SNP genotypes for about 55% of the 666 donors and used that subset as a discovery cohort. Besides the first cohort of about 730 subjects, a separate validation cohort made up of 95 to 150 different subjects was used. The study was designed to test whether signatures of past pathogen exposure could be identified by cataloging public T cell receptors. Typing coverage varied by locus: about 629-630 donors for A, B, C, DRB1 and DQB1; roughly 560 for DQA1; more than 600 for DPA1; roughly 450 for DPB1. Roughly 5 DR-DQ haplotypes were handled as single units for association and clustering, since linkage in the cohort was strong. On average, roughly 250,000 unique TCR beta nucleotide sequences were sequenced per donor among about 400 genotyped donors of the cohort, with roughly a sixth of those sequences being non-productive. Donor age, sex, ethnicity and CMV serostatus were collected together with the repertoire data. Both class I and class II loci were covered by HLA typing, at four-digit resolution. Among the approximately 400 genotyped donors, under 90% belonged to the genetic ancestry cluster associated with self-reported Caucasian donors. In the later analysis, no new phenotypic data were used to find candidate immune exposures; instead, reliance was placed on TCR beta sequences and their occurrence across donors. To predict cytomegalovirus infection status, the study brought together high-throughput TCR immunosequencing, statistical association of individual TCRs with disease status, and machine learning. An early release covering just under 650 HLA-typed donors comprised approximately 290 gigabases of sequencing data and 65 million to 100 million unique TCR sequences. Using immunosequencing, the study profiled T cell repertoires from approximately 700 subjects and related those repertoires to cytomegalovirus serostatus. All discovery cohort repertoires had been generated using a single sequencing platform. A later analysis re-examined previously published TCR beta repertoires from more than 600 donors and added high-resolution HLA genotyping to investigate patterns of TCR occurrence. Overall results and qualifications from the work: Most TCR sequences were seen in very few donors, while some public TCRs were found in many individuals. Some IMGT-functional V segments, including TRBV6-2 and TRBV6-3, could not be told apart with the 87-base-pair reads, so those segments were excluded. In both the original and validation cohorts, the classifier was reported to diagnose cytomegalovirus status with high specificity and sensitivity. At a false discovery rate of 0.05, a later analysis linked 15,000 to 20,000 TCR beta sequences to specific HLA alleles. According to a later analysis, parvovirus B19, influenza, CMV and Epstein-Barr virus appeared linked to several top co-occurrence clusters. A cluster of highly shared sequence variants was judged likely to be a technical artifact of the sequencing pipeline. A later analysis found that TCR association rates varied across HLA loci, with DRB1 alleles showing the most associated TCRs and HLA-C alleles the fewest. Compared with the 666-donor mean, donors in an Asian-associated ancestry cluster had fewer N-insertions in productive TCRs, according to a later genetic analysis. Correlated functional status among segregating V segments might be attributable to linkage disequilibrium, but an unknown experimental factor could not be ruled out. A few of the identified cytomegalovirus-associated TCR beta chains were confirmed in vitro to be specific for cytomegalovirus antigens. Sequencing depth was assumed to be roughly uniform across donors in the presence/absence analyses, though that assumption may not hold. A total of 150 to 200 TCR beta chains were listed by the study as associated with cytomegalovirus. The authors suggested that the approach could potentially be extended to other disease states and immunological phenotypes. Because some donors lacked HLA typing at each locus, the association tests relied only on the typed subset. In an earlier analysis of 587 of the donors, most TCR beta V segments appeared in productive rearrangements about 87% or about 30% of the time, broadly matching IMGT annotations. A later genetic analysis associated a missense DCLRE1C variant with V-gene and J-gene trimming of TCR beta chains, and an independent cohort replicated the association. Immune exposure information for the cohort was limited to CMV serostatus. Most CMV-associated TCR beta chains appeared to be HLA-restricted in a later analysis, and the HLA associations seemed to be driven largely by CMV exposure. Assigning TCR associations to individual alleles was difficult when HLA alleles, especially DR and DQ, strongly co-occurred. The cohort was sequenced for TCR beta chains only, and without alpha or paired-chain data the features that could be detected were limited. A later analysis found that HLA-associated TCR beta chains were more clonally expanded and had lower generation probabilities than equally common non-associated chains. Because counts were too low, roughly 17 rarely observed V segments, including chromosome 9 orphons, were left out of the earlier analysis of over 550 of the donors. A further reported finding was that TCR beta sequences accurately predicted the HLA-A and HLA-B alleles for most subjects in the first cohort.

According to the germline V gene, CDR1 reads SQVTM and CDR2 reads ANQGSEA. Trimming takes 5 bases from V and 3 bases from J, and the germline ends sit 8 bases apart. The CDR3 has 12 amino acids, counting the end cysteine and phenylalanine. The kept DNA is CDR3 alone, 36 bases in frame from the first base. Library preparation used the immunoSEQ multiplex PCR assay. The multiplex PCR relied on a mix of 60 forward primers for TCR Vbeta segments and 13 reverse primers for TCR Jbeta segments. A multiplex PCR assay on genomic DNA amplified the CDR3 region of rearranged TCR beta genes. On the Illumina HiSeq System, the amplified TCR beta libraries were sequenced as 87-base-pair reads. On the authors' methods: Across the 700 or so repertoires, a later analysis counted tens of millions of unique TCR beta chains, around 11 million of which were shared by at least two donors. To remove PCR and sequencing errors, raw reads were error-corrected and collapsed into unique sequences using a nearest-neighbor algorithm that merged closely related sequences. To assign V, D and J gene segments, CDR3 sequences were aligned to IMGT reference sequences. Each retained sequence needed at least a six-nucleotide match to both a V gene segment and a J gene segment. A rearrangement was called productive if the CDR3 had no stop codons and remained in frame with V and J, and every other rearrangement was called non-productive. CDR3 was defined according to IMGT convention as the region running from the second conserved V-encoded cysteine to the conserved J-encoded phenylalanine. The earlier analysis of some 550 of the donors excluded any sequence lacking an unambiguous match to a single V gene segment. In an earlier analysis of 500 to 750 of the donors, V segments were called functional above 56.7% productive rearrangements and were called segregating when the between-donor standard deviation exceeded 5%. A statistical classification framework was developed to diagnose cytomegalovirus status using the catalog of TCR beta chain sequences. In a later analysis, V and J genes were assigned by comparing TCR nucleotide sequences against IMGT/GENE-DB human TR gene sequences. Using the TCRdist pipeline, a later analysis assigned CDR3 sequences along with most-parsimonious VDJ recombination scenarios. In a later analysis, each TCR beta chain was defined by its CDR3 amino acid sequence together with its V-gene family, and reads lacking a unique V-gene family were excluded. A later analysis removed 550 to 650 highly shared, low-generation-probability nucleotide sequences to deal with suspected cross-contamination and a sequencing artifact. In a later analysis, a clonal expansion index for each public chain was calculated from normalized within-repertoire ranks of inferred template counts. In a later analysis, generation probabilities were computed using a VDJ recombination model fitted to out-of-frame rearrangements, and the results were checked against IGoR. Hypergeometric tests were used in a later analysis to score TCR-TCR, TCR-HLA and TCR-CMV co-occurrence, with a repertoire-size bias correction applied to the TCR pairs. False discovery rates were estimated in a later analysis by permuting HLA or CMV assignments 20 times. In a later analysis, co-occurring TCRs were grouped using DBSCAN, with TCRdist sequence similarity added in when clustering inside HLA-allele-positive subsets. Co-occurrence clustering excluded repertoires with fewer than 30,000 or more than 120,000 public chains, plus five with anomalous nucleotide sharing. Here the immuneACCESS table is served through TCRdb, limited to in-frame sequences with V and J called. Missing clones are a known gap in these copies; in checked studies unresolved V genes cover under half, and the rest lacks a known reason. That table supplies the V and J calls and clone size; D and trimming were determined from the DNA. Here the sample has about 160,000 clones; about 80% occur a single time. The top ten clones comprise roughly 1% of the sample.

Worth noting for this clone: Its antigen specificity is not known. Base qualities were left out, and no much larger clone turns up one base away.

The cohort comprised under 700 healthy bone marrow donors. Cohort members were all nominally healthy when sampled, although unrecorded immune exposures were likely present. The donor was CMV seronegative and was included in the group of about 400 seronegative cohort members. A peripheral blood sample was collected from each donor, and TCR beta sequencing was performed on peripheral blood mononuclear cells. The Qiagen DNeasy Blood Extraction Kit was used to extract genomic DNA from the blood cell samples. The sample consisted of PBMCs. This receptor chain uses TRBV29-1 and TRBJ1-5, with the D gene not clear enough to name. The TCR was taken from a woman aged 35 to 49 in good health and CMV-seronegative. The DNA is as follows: TGCAGCGTTCGGGGATTCAATCAGCCCCAGCATTTT. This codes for CSVRGFNQPQHF.